This TCR beta chain originates from a study of blood T cell repertoires in COVID-19. The wider study: The origin of the acute and convalescent COVID-19 samples was the United States, Italy and Spain. The cDNA or gDNA used as material had been derived from T cells, B-cell-depleted T cells, or PBMCs.

Study processing details: Using reference gene primer amplification, nucleated cell counts were estimated. Generated by immunoSEQ multiplex PCR, the TCRdb table keeps only in-frame clones and is missing some. V and J calls and clone size follow that table, whereas D and trimming were derived from the DNA. The table has about 70,000 clones, approximately 83% seen once. Germline CDR1 is SNHLY and CDR2 is FYNNEI. CDR3 length: 16 residues. The trim removed 6 bases at V and 5 bases at J, leaving 10 bases unmatched. The sample consisted of peripheral blood. The chain is built from TRBV2 and TRBJ2-4, with TRBD2 matching 10 bases. This TCR was recovered from a human donor in a cohort sampled during active COVID-19. CDR3 sequence reads: CASSAASGGLENIQYF. The CDR3 DNA sequence: TGTGCCAGCAGCGCGGCTAGCGGGGGTCTTGAAAACATTCAGTACTTC.